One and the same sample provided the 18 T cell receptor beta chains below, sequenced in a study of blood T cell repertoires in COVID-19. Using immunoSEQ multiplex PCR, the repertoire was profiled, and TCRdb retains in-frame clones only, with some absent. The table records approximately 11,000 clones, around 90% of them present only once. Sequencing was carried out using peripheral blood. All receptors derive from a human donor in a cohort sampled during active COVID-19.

For the CDR3, the DNA is TGTGCCAGCAGGCCAGATGGGACTATCAGCAATCAGCCCCAGCATTTT. This gives the protein CASRPDGTISNQPQHF. The J gene is TRBJ1-5, the V gene TRBV6-6; a possible D gene is TRBD1 (5 bases). This CDR3 has 16 residues. Germline lookup yields CDR1 MNHNY and CDR2 SVGAGI (reference sequence). Trimming shortened V by 6 bases and J by 1 base, and 16 bases separated the two germline ends.

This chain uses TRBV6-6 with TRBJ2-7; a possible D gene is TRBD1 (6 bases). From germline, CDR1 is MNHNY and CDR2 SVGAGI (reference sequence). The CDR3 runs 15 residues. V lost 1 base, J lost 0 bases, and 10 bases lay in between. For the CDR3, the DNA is TGTGCCAGCAGTTACTTCAGGGGCGGCTCCTACGAGCAGTACTTC. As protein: CASSYFRGGSYEQYF.

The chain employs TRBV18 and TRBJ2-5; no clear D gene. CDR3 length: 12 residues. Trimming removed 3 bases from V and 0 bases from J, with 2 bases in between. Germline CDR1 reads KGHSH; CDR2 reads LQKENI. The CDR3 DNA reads TGTGCCAGCTCACCCTACCAAGAGACCCAGTACTTC. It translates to CASSPYQETQYF.

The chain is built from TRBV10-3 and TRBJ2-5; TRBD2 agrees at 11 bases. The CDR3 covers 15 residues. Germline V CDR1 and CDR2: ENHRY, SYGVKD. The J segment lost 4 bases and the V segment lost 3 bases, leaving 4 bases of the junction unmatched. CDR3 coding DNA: TGTGCCATCAGTGATAGCGGGGGGGCATTAGAGACCCAGTACTTC. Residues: CAISDSGGALETQYF.

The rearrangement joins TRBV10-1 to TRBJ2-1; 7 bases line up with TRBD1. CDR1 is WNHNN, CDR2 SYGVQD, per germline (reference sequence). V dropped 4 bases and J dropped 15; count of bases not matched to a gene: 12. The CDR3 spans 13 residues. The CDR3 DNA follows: TGCGCCAGCAGTGGCAGGGGGACCCAAGCTCGGTTCTTC. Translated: CASSGRGTQARFF.

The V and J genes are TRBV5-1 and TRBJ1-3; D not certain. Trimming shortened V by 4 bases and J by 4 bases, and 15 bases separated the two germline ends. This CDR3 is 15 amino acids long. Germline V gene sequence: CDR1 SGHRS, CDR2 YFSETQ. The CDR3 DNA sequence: TGCGCCAGCAGCCGGTTGGGAGGGAGAGGAAACACCATATATTTT. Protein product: CASSRLGGRGNTIYF.

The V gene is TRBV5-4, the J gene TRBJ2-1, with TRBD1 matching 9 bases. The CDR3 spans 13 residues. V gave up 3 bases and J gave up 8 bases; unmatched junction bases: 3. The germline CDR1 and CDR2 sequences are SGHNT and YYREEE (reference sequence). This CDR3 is CASSWDRDYEQFF. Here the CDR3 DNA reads TGTGCCAGCAGCTGGGACAGGGACTATGAGCAGTTCTTC.

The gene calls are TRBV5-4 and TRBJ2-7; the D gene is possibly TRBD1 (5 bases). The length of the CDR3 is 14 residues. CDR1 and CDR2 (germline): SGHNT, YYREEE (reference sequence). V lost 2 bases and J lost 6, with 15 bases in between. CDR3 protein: CASSLPLGAAEQYF. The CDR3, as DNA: TGTGCCAGCAGCTTACCCCTAGGGGCTGCCGAGCAGTACTTC.

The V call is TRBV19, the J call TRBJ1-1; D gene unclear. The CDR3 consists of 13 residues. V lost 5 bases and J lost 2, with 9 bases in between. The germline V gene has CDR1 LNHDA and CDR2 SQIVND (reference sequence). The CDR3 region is CASSPLINTEAFF. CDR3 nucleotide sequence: TGTGCCAGTAGTCCACTGATAAACACTGAAGCTTTCTTT.

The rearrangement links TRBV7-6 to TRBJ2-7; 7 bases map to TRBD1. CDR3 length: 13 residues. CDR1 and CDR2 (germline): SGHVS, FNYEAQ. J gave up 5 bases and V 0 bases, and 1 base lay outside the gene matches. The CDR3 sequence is CASSLATGNEQYF. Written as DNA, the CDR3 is TGTGCCAGCAGCTTAGCGACAGGGAACGAGCAGTACTTC.

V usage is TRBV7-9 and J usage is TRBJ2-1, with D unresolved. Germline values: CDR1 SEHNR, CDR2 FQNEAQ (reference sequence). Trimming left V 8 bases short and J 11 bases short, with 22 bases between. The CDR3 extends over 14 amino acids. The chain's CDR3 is CASENRSVLSQQFF. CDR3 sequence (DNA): TGTGCCAGCGAAAATCGGTCGGTCCTCTCGCAGCAGTTCTTC.

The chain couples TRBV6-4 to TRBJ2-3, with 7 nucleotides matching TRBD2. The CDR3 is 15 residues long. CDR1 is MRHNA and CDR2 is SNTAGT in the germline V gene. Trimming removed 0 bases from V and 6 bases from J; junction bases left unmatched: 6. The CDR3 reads CASSDSGGTWDTQYF. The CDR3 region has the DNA TGTGCCAGCAGTGACTCGGGGGGGACTTGGGATACGCAGTATTTT.

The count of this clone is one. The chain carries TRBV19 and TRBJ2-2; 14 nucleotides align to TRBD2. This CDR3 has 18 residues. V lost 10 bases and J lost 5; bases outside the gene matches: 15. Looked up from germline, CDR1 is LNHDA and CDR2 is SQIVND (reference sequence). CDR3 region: CATSRGLAGGLKTGELFF. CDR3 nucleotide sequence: TGTGCCACTAGCCGAGGACTAGCGGGGGGCCTGAAAACCGGGGAGCTGTTTTTT.

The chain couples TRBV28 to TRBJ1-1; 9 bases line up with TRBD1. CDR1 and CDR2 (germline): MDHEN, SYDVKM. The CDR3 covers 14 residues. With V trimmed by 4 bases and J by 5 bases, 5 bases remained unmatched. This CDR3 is CASSSGTGSTEAFF. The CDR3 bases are TGTGCCAGCAGTTCCGGGACAGGGAGTACTGAAGCTTTCTTT.

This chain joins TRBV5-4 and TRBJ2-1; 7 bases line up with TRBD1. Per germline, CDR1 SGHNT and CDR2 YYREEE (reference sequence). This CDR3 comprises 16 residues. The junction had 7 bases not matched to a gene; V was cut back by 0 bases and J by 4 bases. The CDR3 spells CASSLEFGQEYNEQFF. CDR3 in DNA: TGTGCCAGCAGCTTGGAGTTTGGACAGGAGTACAATGAGCAGTTCTTC.

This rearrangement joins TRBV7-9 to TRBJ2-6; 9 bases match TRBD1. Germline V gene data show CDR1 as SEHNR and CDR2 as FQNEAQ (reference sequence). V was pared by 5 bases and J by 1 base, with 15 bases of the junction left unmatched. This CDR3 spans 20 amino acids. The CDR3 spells CASSKGLGEQGASGANVLTF. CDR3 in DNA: TGTGCCAGCAGCAAAGGGCTGGGAGAACAGGGGGCTTCTGGGGCCAACGTCCTGACTTTC.

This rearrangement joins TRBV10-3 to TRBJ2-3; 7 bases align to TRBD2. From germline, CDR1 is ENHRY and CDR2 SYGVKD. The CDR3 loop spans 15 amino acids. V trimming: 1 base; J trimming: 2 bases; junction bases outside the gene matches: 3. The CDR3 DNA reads TGTGCCATCAGTGAGTTGGGGGGGTCCACAGATACGCAGTATTTT. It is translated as CAISELGGSTDTQYF.

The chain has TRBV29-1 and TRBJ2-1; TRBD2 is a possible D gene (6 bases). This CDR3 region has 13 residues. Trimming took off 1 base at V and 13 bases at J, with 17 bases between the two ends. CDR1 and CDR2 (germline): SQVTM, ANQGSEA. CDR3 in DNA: TGCAGCGTTGAAGGTGGCCGGCGGCGGGGACAGTTCTTC. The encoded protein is CSVEGGRRRGQFF.